Below, 6 T cell receptor beta chains from the same sample are listed, as sequenced in a study of blood T cells in healthy people across ages. Primed by a sample-barcoded 5' primer and a J-beta primer mix, a second PCR proceeded for roughly 7 to 12 cycles. TCRdb recomputed calls from the 5' RACE reads with MiXCR, one row per CDR3 protein. This sample has 1,800,000 or so distinct CDR3 sequences, with approximately 40% found just once. Sequenced sample: blood. The receptors originated from a human donor in good health.

This clonotype was counted a few times. The CDR3 loop is CASSQDVELVTDTQYF. Written as DNA, the CDR3 is TGTGCCAGCAGCCAAGACGTGGAGTTGGTCACAGATACGCAGTATTTT. This chain joins TRBV14 and TRBJ2-3; D call uncertain. The V gene's germline CDR1 is SGHDN and CDR2 FVKESK. V was pared by 0 bases and J by 2 bases, with 12 bases between. The CDR3 covers 16 residues.

The CDR3 nucleotides are TGCGCCAGCAGCTTGGAGTGGCAGCCGAACACTGAAGCTTTCTTT. Translated: CASSLEWQPNTEAFF. The chain combines TRBV5-1 with TRBJ1-1, with D unresolved. The CDR3 covers 15 residues. CDR1 and CDR2 from the germline V gene are SGHRS and YFSETQ. Trimming shortened V by 0 bases and J by 1 base, and 10 bases separated the two germline ends.

This clonotype appeared a few times. The chain has TRBV5-1 and TRBJ2-5; the match to TRBD2 covers 11 bases. V dropped 6 bases and J dropped 6; count of bases not matched to a gene: 10. The CDR3 is 15 amino acids. The germline CDR1 and CDR2 sequences are SGHRS and YFSETQ. The CDR3 loop reads CASTVKLAGEQTQYF. Here the CDR3 DNA reads TGCGCCAGCACAGTTAAACTAGCGGGGGAACAGACCCAGTACTTC.

This clonotype showed up just a few times. One junction end disagrees with the germline gene, perhaps due to a read error. The chain links TRBV7-7 to TRBJ2-5; D tentatively reads TRBD1 or TRBD2 (5 bases each). The CDR3 is 14 residues long. The V gene's germline CDR1 is SSHAT and CDR2 FNYEAQ (reference sequence). The CDR3 nucleotides are TGTGCTAGCAGCGCCGGGACCCGATCTGGGTCCCGGTACTTC. Protein product: CASSAGTRSGSRYF.

The chain joins TRBV6-5 to TRBJ2-1, with a weak D call TRBD2 (5 bases). This CDR3 contains 16 residues. V was clipped by 5 bases and J by 2 bases, with 16 bases between them. Germline CDR1 MNHEY, CDR2 SVGAGI. The CDR3 nucleotides read TGTGCCAGCAGTCCTCGTTTTTCAGCGGCCTACAATGAGCAGTTCTTC. Amino acids: CASSPRFSAAYNEQFF.

The genes are TRBV25-1 and TRBJ2-1; perhaps D is TRBD1 or TRBD2 (5 bases each). Germline CDR1 MGHDK, CDR2 SYGVNS. The CDR3 runs to 15 residues. Trimming pared 1 base from V and 4 bases from J, leaving 11 bases between. In nucleotides, the CDR3 is TGTGCCAGCAGTGAATGGGGCTCGGGGTACAATGAGCAGTTCTTC. Translating it yields CASSEWGSGYNEQFF.